This TCR beta chain was observed in a study of cytomegalovirus exposure and HLA in healthy donors. Study observations and caveats: According to the study, 180 or so TCR beta chains were cytomegalovirus-associated.

A note on this clone: Its antigen is unknown.

Using immunoSEQ multiplex PCR, the repertoire was profiled, and TCRdb retains in-frame clones only, with some absent. The table has 150,000 to 200,000 clones, approximately 96% seen once. Germline V gene data show CDR1 as MGHDK and CDR2 as SYGVNS. The CDR3 length is 14 residues. Trimming stripped 7 bases from V and 3 bases from J, with 15 bases between. The roughly 120-subject validation cohort, separate from the roughly 700-subject first cohort, included the donors. The sample was PBMCs. This clonotype was sampled from a woman aged 18-29 years in good health and CMV-seronegative. The chain couples TRBV25-1 to TRBJ1-1, with a possible D match to TRBD1 (5 bases). CDR3 coding DNA: TGTGCCAGCATCCCTAGGGGCATTGACACTGAAGCTTTCTTT. As protein: CASIPRGIDTEAFF.